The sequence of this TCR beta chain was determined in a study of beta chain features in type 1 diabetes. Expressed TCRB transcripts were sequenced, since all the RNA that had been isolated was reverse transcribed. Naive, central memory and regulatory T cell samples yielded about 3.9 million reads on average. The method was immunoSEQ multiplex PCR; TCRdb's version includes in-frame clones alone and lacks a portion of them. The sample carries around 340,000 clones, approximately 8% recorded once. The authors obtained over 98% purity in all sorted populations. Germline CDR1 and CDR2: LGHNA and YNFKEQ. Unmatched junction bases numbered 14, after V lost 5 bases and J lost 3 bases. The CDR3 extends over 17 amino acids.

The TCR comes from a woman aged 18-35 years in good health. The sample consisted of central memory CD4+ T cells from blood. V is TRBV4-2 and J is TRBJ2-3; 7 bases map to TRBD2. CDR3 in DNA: TGTGCCAGCAGCTCAGGAAGGGGCGGGAGTGGTACAGATACGCAGTATTTT. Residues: CASSSGRGGSGTDTQYF.